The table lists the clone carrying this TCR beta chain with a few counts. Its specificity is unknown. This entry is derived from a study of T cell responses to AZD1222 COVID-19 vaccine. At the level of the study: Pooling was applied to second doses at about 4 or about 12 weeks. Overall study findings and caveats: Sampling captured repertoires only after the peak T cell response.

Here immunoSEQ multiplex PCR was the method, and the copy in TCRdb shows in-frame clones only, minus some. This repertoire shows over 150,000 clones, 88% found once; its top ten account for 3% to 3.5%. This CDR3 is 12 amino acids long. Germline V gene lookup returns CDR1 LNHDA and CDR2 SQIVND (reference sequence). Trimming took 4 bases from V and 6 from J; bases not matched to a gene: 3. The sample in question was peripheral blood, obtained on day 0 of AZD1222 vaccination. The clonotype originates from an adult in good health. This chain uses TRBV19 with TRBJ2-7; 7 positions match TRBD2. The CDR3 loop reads CASSTAGSEQYF. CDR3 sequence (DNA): TGTGCCAGTAGTACAGCGGGGTCCGAGCAGTACTTC.